The present TCR beta chain was sequenced within a study of cytomegalovirus exposure and HLA in healthy donors. Study-level points and caveats: As was reported, the HLA-A and HLA-B alleles of most subjects were accurately predicted from TCR beta sequences. Reportedly, fewer N-insertions than the approximately 650-donor mean appeared in an Asian-associated ancestry cluster in a later analysis.

The PCR contained 60 Vbeta and 13 Jbeta primers. TCRdb keeps only in-frame clones here, not all; method: immunoSEQ multiplex PCR. The sample has under 110,000 clones; less than 80% are singletons. The CDR3 is made up of 11 amino acids. Per germline, CDR1 MDHEN and CDR2 SYDVKM. The V end was cut by 5 bases, the J end by 4 bases, with 5 bases between. As concerns this clone: Its antigen is not identified.

The sequence was obtained from a middle-aged man in good health and CMV-seronegative. This chain links TRBV28 with TRBJ1-2; D not resolved. Sequenced input: PBMCs. The DNA for the CDR3 is TGTGCCAGCAGTGATAGCTATGGCTACACCTTC. It translates to CASSDSYGYTF.